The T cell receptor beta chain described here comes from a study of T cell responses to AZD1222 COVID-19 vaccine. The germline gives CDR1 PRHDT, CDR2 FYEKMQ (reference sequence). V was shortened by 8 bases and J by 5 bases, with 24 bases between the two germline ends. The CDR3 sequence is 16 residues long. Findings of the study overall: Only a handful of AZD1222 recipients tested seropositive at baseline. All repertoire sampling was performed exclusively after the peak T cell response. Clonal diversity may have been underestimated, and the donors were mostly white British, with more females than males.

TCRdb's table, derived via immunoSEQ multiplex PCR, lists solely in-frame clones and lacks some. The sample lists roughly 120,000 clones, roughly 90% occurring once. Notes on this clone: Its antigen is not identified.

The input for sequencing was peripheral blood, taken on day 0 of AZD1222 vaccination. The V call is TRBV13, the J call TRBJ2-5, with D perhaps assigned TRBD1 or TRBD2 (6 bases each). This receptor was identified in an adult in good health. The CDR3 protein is CASGWTAPDGGETQYF. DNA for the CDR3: TGTGCCAGCGGATGGACAGCGCCGGATGGGGGGGAGACCCAGTACTTC.